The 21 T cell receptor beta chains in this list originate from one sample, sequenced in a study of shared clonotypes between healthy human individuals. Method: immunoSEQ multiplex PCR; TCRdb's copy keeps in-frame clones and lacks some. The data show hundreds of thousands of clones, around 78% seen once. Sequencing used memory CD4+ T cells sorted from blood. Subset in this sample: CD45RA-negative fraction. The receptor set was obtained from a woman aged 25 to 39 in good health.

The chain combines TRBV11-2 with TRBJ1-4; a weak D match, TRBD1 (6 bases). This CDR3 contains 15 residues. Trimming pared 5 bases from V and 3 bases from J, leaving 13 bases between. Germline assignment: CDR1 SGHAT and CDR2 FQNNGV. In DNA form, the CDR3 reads TGTGCCAGCAGCCACCGAGGGGGAGCTAATGAAAAACTGTTTTTT. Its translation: CASSHRGGANEKLFF.

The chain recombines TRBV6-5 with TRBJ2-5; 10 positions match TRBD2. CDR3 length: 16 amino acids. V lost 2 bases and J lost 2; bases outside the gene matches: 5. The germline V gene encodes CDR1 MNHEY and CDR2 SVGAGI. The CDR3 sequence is CASSYAGTSEQETQYF. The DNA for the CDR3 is TGTGCCAGCAGTTACGCCGGGACTAGCGAACAAGAGACCCAGTACTTC.

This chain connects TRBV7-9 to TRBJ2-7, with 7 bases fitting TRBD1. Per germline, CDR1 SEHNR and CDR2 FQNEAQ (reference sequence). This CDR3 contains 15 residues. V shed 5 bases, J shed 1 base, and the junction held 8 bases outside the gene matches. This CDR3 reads CASSRGAGGSYEQYF. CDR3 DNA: TGTGCCAGCAGCCGTGGGGCAGGGGGATCCTACGAGCAGTACTTC.

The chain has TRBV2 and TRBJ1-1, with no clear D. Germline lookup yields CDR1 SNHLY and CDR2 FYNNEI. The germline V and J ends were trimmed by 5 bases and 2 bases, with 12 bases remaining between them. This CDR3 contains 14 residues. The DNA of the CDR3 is TGTGCCAGCAGTCTCTACGACGGTAACACTGAAGCTTTCTTT. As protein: CASSLYDGNTEAFF.

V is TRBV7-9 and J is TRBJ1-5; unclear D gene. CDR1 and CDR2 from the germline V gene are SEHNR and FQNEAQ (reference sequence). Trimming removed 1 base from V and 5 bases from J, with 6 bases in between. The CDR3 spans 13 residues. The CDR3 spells CASSLVRDQPQHF. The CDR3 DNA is TGTGCCAGCAGCTTAGTGAGGGATCAGCCCCAGCATTTT. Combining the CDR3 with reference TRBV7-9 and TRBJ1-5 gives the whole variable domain DTGVSQNPRHKITKRGQNVTFRCDPISEHNRLYWYRQTLGQGPEFLTYFQNEAQLEKSRLLSDRFSAERPKGSFSTLEIQRTEQGDSAMYLCASSLVRDQPQHFGDGTRLSIL.

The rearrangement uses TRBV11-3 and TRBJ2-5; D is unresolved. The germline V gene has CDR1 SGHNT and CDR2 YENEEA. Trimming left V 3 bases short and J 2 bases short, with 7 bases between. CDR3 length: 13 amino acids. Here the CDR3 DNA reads TGTGCCAGCAGCTTCCAGCTGCAAGAGACCCAGTACTTC. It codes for CASSFQLQETQYF. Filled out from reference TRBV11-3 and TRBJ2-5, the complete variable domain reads EAGVVQSPRYKIIEKKQPVAFWCNPISGHNTLYWYLQNLGQGPELLIRYENEEAVDDSQLPKDRFSAERLKGVDSTLKIQPAELGDSAVYLCASSFQLQETQYFGPGTRLLVL.

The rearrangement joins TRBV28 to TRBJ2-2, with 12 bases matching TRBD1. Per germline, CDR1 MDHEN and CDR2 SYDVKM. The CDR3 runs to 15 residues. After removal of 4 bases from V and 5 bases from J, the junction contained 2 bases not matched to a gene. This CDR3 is CASSSGQGATGELFF. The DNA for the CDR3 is TGTGCCAGCAGTTCGGGACAGGGGGCGACCGGGGAGCTGTTTTTT. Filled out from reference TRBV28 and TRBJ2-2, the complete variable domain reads DVKVTQSSRYLVKRTGEKVFLECVQDMDHENMFWYRQDPGLGLRLIYFSYDVKMKEKGDIPEGYSVSREKKERFSLILESASTNQTSMYLCASSSGQGATGELFFGEGSRLTVL.

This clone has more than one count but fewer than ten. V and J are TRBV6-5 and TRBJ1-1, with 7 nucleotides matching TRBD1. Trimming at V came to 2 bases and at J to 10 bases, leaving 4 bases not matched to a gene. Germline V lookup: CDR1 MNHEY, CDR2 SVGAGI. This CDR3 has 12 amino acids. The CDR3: CASSYAGGRAFF. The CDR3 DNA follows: TGTGCCAGCAGTTACGCAGGGGGACGAGCTTTCTTT.

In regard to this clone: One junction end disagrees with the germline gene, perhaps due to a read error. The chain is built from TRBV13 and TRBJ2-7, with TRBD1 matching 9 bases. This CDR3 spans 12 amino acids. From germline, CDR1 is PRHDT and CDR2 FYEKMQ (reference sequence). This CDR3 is CASSIRGQGETF. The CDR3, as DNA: TGTGCCAGCAGCATACGGGGACAGGGAGAAACCTTC.

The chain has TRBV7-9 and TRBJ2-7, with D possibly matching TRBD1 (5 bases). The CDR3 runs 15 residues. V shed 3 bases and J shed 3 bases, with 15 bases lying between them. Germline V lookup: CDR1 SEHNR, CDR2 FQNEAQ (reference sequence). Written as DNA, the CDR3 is TGTGCCAGCAGCTTTCCTCGAGGACACAACTACGAGCAGTACTTC. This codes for CASSFPRGHNYEQYF.

Written as DNA, the CDR3 is TGTGCCAGCAGCCCCCCCGCGCAGCGCAGCACAGATACGCAGTATTTT. Protein: CASSPPAQRSTDTQYF. The chain has TRBV5-5 and TRBJ2-3; D unresolved. Germline CDR1 and CDR2: SGHKS and YYEKEE (reference sequence). This CDR3 contains 16 residues. Trimming removed 4 bases at V and 0 bases at J, with 15 bases between.

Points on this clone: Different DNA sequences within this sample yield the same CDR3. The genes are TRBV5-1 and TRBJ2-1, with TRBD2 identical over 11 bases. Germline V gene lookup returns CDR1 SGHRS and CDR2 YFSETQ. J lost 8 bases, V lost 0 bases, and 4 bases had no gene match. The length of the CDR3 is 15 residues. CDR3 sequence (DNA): TGCGCCAGCAGCTTGGGCCTAGCGGGAGGTGATGAGCAGTTCTTC. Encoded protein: CASSLGLAGGDEQFF.

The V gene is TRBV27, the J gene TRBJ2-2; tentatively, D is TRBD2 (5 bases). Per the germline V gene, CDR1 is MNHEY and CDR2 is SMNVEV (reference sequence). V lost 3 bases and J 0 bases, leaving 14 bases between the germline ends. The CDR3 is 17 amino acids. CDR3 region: CASSFRPPGSNTGELFF. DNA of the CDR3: TGTGCCAGCAGTTTTCGCCCCCCGGGGTCGAACACCGGGGAGCTGTTTTTT.

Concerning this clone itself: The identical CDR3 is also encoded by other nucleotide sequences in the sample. CDR3 in amino acids: CASSIRARNQPQHF. DNA of the CDR3: TGTGCCAGTAGTATAAGGGCCAGAAATCAGCCCCAGCATTTT. The chain uses TRBV19 and TRBJ1-5; D gene ambiguous. The CDR3 length is 14 residues. Germline V gene data show CDR1 as LNHDA and CDR2 as SQIVND (reference sequence). V was clipped by 2 bases and J by 4 bases, with 9 bases between them.

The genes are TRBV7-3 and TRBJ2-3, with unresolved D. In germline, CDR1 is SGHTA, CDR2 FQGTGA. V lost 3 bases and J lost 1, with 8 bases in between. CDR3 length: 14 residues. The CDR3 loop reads CASSFGRGTDTQYF. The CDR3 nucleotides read TGTGCCAGCAGCTTTGGCAGAGGCACAGATACGCAGTATTTT. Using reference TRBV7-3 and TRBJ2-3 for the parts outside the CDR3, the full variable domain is GAGVSQTPSNKVTEKGKYVELRCDPISGHTALYWYRQSLGQGPEFLIYFQGTGAADDSGLPNDRFFAVRPEGSVSTLKIQRTERGDSAVYLCASSFGRGTDTQYFGPGTRLTVL.

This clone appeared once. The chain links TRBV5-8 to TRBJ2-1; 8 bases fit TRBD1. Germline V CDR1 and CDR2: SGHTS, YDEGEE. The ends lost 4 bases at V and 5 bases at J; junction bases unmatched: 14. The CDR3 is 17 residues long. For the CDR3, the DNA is TGTGCCAGCAGCCACCAAACAGGGGGAGTCTTTGACAATGAGCAGTTCTTC. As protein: CASSHQTGGVFDNEQFF. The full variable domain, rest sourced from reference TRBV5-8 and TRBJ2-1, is EAGVTQSPTHLIKTRGQQATLRCSPISGHTSVYWYQQALGLGLQFLLWYDEGEERNRGNFPPRFSGRQFPNYSSELNVNALELEDSALYLCASSHQTGGVFDNEQFFGPGTRLTVL.

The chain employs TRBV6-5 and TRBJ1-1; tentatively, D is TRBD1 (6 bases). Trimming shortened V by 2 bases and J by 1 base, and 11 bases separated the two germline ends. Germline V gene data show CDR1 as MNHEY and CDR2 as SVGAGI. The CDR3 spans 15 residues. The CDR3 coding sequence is TGTGCCAGCAGTTACATGTTACAGGGGAACACTGAAGCTTTCTTT. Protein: CASSYMLQGNTEAFF.

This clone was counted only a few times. The CDR3 spells CASSAGQLSNQPQHF. The CDR3 nucleotides read TGTGCCAGCAGTGCCGGACAGCTTAGCAATCAGCCCCAGCATTTT. The chain is built from TRBV2 and TRBJ1-5; a possible D gene is TRBD1 (6 bases). The CDR3 contains 15 residues. Germline loops: CDR1 SNHLY, CDR2 FYNNEI. Trimming cost V 4 bases and J 0 bases, with 10 bases left between them.

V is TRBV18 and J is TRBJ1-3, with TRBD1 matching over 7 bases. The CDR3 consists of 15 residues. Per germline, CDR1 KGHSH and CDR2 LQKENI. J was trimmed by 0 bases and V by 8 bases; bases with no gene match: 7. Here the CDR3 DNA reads TGTGCCAGCGAGGGACAGCCAAGCTCTGGAAACACCATATATTTT. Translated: CASEGQPSSGNTIYF.

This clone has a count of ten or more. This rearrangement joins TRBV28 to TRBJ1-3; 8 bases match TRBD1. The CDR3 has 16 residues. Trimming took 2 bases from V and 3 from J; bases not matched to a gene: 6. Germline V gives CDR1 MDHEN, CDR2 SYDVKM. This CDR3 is CASSLRQGPIGNTIYF. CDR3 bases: TGTGCCAGCAGTTTACGACAGGGGCCCATTGGAAACACCATATATTTT.

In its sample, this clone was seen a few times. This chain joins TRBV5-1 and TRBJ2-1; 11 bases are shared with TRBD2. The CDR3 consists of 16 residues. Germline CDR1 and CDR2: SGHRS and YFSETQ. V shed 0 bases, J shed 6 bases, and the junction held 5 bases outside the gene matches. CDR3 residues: CASSLGLAGGSNEQFF. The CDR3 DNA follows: TGCGCCAGCAGCTTGGGGCTAGCGGGAGGCTCCAATGAGCAGTTCTTC.